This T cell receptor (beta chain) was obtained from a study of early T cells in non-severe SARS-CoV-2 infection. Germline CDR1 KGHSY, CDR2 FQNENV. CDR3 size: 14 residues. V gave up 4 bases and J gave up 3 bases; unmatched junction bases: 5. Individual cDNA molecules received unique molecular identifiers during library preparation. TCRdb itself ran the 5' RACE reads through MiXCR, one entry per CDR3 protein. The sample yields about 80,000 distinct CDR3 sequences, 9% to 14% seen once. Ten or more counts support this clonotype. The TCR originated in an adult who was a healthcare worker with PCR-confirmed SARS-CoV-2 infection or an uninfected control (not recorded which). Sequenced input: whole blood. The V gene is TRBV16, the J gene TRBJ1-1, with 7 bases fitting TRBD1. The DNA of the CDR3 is TGTGCCAGCAGCCGTCTAGACAGGGACACTGAAGCTTTCTTT. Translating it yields CASSRLDRDTEAFF.